This T cell receptor (beta chain) was documented in a study of CD8 T cells in ankylosing spondylitis. After removal of 3 bases from V and 2 bases from J, the junction contained 10 bases not matched to a gene. The CDR3 length is 17 residues. Germline CDR1 reads SGHRS; CDR2 reads YFSETQ. Library preparation for TCR beta used quantitative 5'-RACE with molecular barcodes. TCRdb re-called the 5' RACE reads through MiXCR, storing one row per CDR3 protein. The data hold 150,000 to 200,000 distinct CDR3 sequences, with about 18% observed a single time. The sequenced sample was blood, either unsorted or a sorted T cell fraction (not recorded which). The chain carries TRBV5-1 and TRBJ2-1; 8 bases are shared with TRBD2. The origin of this receptor is a male donor with ankylosing spondylitis or in good health (not recorded which). This chain's CDR3 is CASSSPTAGGTYNEQFF. The CDR3, as DNA: TGCGCCAGCAGCTCCCCAACCGCGGGAGGTACCTACAATGAGCAGTTCTTC.